This is a list of T cell receptor beta chains from one sample in a study of metastatic and nonmetastatic thyroid tumors. Via MiXCR, TCRdb re-called the PCR reads. Found here are about 34,000 clones, roughly a sixth of them singletons; the top ten hold around 7.5%. What was sequenced was blood. The receptors were sampled from a female donor with papillary thyroid cancer or a benign thyroid nodule (not recorded which). Some clones in this sample may be carry-over from other donors' samples. CDR3s include the opening cysteine and the closing phenylalanine or tryptophan. The D gene is left open where the match is weak. Some rows mark clone size as missing; the rest say once, few, many or name a class of expanded clone.

D	V	size	J	CDR3	DNA
.	TRBV28	.	TRBJ1-1	CASSSHLGTEAFF	TGTGCCAGCAGTTCCCATTTGGGCACTGAAGCTTTCTTT
TRBD2	TRBV6-1	.	TRBJ2-1	CASSGSGTSGINEQFF	TGTGCCAGCAGTGGTTCCGGGACTAGCGGTATTAATGAGCAGTTCTTC
.	TRBV7-9	many	TRBJ2-1	CASSSDRGSYNEQFF	TGTGCCAGCAGCTCGGACCGAGGATCCTACAATGAGCAGTTCTTC
.	TRBV10-1	.	TRBJ2-2	CASSEVGIDTGELFF	TGCGCCAGCAGTGAGGTGGGGATCGACACCGGGGAGCTTTTTTTT
.	TRBV18	many	TRBJ2-3	CASSPLGPPVTDTQYF	TGTGCCAGCTCACCACTGGGACCGCCCGTCACAGATACGCAGTATTTT
.	TRBV28	.	TRBJ1-2	CASSCDGVRRYTF	TGTGCCAGCAGTTGTGACGGCGTTAGACGCTACACCTTC
.	TRBV19	few	TRBJ2-7	CASSFSGRPYEQYF	TGTGCCAGTAGTTTCTCGGGACGCCCCTACGAGCAGTACTTC
TRBD2	TRBV3-1	.	TRBJ2-5	CASSHNLAGPETQYF	TGTGCCAGCAGCCACAACTTAGCGGGCCCAGAGACCCAGTACTTC
.	TRBV11-2	.	TRBJ2-7	CASSSRSSSGAYYEQYF	TGTGCCAGCAGCTCCCGGAGCTCGTCGGGTGCCTACTACGAGCAGTACTTC
TRBD2	TRBV4-3	many	TRBJ2-7	CASSQELAGGVSYEQYF	TGCGCCAGCAGCCAAGAACTGGCGGGAGGGGTCTCCTACGAGCAGTACTTC
TRBD1	TRBV2	few	TRBJ2-7	CASSGQGTEQYF	TGTGCCAGCAGCGGACAGGGGACCGAGCAGTACTTC
.	TRBV12-3/TRBV12-4	medium-sized	TRBJ2-1	CASLPGRSYNEQFF	TGTGCCAGCCTACCGGGGAGATCCTACAATGAGCAGTTCTTC
.	TRBV20-1	.	TRBJ2-5	CSARDDDRSQETQYF	TGCAGTGCTAGAGATGACGACAGGTCCCAAGAGACCCAGTACTTC
.	TRBV3-1	many	TRBJ1-1	CASSQEAPRGEAFF	TGTGCCAGCAGCCAAGAAGCGCCCAGGGGTGAAGCTTTCTTT
.	TRBV20-1	many	TRBJ2-1	CSALANEQFF	TGCAGTGCCTTAGCCAATGAGCAGTTCTTC
.	TRBV6-1	few	TRBJ2-1	CARTKSRRTSINEQFF	TGTGCCAGAACCAAAAGTCGTAGGACTTCCATCAATGAGCAGTTCTTC
TRBD2	TRBV11-2	.	TRBJ2-3	CASRPGLAGVVFTDTQYF	TGTGCCAGCAGACCAGGACTAGCGGGAGTCGTTTTCACAGATACGCAGTATTTT
.	TRBV7-9	many	TRBJ1-2	CASSSQSGGVYGYTF	TGTGCCAGCAGCTCGCAAAGTGGGGGCGTCTATGGCTACACCTTC
.	TRBV13	many	TRBJ2-1	CASSLEGQSYNEQFF	TGTGCCAGCAGCTTAGAAGGACAGAGTTACAATGAGCAGTTCTTC
.	TRBV19	many	TRBJ1-2	CASRDRSYTF	TGTGCCAGTAGGGACAGAAGCTACACCTTC
.	TRBV18	many	TRBJ2-7	CASSPVQGYEQYF	TGTGCCAGCTCACCAGTGCAGGGATACGAGCAGTACTTC
.	TRBV3-1	.	TRBJ2-3	CASSLKRPFLRGPTDTQYF	TGTGCCAGCAGCCTCAAGAGGCCCTTCTTACGGGGGCCCACAGATACGCAGTATTTT
.	TRBV4-3	few	TRBJ1-2	CASSQGFAGGGGYTF	TGCGCCAGCAGCCAAGGTTTCGCAGGCGGTGGTGGCTACACCTTC
.	TRBV6-2/TRBV6-3	medium-sized	TRBJ1-2	CASSHLYTTECDF	TGTGCCAGCAGTCACCTCTATACGACAGAGTGTGACTTC
TRBD1	TRBV6-1	medium-sized	TRBJ2-7	CASSAGQGLTYEQYF	TGTGCCAGCAGTGCTGGACAGGGCCTCACCTACGAGCAGTACTTC
TRBD1	TRBV5-1	many	TRBJ2-1	CASSSDRGLYSYNEQFF	TGCGCCAGCAGCTCTGACAGGGGGCTTTACTCCTACAATGAGCAGTTCTTC
TRBD2	TRBV5-1	.	TRBJ2-7	CASSLGTSEYEQYF	TGCGCCAGCAGCTTGGGGACTAGCGAGTACGAGCAGTACTTC
.	TRBV6-1	.	TRBJ2-7	CASSPGLAAYEQYF	TGTGCCAGCAGTCCGGGACTTGCAGCCTACGAGCAGTACTTC
.	TRBV3-1	.	TRBJ2-7	CASSREGYGNYEQYF	TGTGCTAGCAGCCGAGAGGGGTACGGAAACTACGAGCAGTACTTC
.	TRBV24-1	many	TRBJ2-5	CATSVSSGETQYF	TGTGCCACCAGTGTTAGTTCAGGAGAGACCCAGTACTTC
TRBD1	TRBV20-1	many	TRBJ2-7	CSARANRDRAYEQYF	TGCAGTGCTAGAGCCAACCGGGACAGAGCCTACGAGCAGTACTTC
TRBD2	TRBV7-8	many	TRBJ2-7	CASSFSGGSSYEQYF	TGTGCCAGCAGCTTTAGCGGGGGAAGCTCCTACGAGCAGTACTTC
.	TRBV7-2	few	TRBJ1-1	CASSVRNTEAFF	TGTGCCAGCAGCGTCCGGAACACTGAAGCTTTCTTT
.	TRBV18	many	TRBJ1-1	CASSPTVGGEAFF	TGTGCCAGCTCACCAACCGTCGGGGGGGAAGCTTTCTTT
TRBD1	TRBV20-1	many	TRBJ1-1	CSASQGANTEAFF	TGCAGTGCCTCACAGGGGGCGAACACTGAAGCTTTCTTT
.	TRBV14	many	TRBJ2-1	CASSHQTRLIHNEQFF	TGTGCCAGCAGCCATCAAACTAGGCTGATCCACAATGAGCAGTTCTTC
.	TRBV9	.	TRBJ2-2	CASSRRGGLTGELFF	TGTGCCAGCAGCAGAAGGGGCGGGCTCACCGGGGAGCTGTTTTTT
TRBD2	TRBV5-8	many	TRBJ2-3	CAAAGGPRTDTQYF	TGTGCCGCCGCGGGAGGACCCCGCACAGATACGCAGTATTTT
TRBD2	TRBV30	many	TRBJ2-3	CARGLAGDTQYF	TGTGCTCGGGGACTAGCGGGAGATACGCAGTATTTT
.	TRBV20-1	.	TRBJ2-1	CSATGTINEQFF	TGCAGTGCTACCGGGACCATCAATGAGCAGTTCTTC
TRBD2	TRBV20-1	many	TRBJ2-5	CSAREGLAGSGKETQYF	TGCAGTGCTAGAGAGGGACTAGCGGGATCGGGGAAAGAGACCCAGTACTTC
.	TRBV12-3/TRBV12-4	many	TRBJ2-2	CASGGPENTGELFF	TGTGCCAGCGGTGGGCCGGAGAACACCGGGGAGCTGTTTTTT
.	TRBV19	.	TRBJ1-2	CAILTHGGYGYTF	TGTGCCATACTGACACATGGAGGCTATGGCTACACCTTC
.	TRBV6-1	many	TRBJ1-5	CASNPTGSNQPQHF	TGTGCCAGCAACCCCACAGGGTCCAATCAGCCCCAGCATTTT
.	TRBV7-9	medium-sized	TRBJ2-1	CASSPGGSSYNEQFF	TGTGCCAGCAGCCCTGGGGGTAGCTCCTACAATGAGCAGTTCTTC
TRBD1	TRBV25-1	few	TRBJ1-1	CASITGGGTEAFF	TGTGCCAGCATTACAGGGGGCGGTACTGAAGCTTTCTTT